The entry below gives a single TCR beta chain sequence along with its context. This clone has more than one count but fewer than ten. This clone's antigen is unknown. Gene designations and germline sequences in this entry are those of the mouse. Sequencing ends 4 residues short of the CDR3 end; the germline J gene provides the rest. This sample stems from a study of CD8+ T cells in alopecia areata (dated by TCRdb to the late 2010s). At the level of the whole study: Skin from C3H/HeJ donors with spontaneous alopecia (about 6-13 months old) was grafted onto female C3H/HeJ recipients that were 7-10 weeks old. The study used high-throughput TCRbeta sequencing to examine T cell clonal expansion in alopecia areata, in both the C3H/HeJ mouse model and human patients. In humans, TCRbeta sequencing was performed on scalp tissue and on sorted CD4+ and CD8+ peripheral blood T cells from healthy controls and from patients with patchy or totalis/universalis alopecia areata. Scalp clonality was compared among normal scalp (n=4), patchy alopecia areata scalp (n=8), and alopecia totalis/universalis scalp (n=8). RNA was extracted with the PAXgene miRNA kit for fixed scalp, the miRNeasy kit for PBMCs, and the RNeasy kit for mouse skin. Amplification of TCRbeta CDR3 regions was done by immunoSEQ multiplex PCR using 35 Vbeta forward primers and 13 Jbeta reverse primers. Overall study results and their limits: Unlike mouse skin, which is dominated by gammadelta T cells, normal human skin has resident alphabeta T cells that are also sequenced, and this complicates analysis of the scalp TCR repertoire. Compared with mice, TCR sequences shared between patients were less clear, possibly partly because of HLA diversity across the patient population. Lesional scalp, especially in alopecia totalis/universalis, showed higher clonality and more expanded CD8+ clones than normal scalp, suggesting antigenic drive.

Via the germline V gene, CDR1 is NSHNY and CDR2 SYGAGN. CDR3 length: 13 amino acids, cysteine to phenylalanine. Part of the CDR3 DNA is given, 27 bases translated from base 1. V loses 2 bases of germline sequence and J loses 3 bases, and the interval between the two ends is 9 bases. Libraries were constructed by the immunoSEQ multiplex PCR assay. For TCR sequencing, RNA was extracted from every sample and reverse transcribed into cDNA to serve as template. First-strand cDNA was synthesized with SuperScript III using a 2:1 mix of oligo-dT and random hexamers. A synthetic immune receptor repertoire was used to measure amplification bias, and any remaining bias was corrected computationally. Sequencing of the libraries was done on Illumina HiSeq using 60 bp reads that spanned the CDR3 and were read from J toward V. As for the original processing: After raw reads were preprocessed to remove errors, the CDR3 was defined following IMGT conventions as running from the conserved cysteine to phenylalanine. To get clonality, Shannon entropy was normalized by log2 of the number of productive unique TCRs and the result was subtracted from 1. Whether each scalp clone was CD4 or CD8 was inferred by checking scalp TCRbeta sequences against the CD4 and CD8 repertoires from sorted blood. TCRdb took this table from immuneACCESS and kept in-frame rearrangements with V and J called. Such tables lack part of the clones; where checked against another copy, unresolved V genes explain under half of the gap, and the rest is unexplained. V and J calls and clone size are those listed in that table; D and trimming were worked out from the DNA. For this sample, some 120,000 clones appear and none is a singleton. Together, the top ten hold roughly 21% of the sample.

Material for sequencing was lesional skin. This sequence was found in a C3H/HeJ mouse with alopecia areata. For this strain, the MHC haplotype is H2-k. The sequence joins TRBV13-1 to TRBJ2-7; the D segment could be TRBD2, given 6 matching bases. The CDR3 has the sequence CASSELGSYEQYF. CDR3 DNA (partial): TGTGCCAGCAGTGAGCTGGGGAGCTAT.